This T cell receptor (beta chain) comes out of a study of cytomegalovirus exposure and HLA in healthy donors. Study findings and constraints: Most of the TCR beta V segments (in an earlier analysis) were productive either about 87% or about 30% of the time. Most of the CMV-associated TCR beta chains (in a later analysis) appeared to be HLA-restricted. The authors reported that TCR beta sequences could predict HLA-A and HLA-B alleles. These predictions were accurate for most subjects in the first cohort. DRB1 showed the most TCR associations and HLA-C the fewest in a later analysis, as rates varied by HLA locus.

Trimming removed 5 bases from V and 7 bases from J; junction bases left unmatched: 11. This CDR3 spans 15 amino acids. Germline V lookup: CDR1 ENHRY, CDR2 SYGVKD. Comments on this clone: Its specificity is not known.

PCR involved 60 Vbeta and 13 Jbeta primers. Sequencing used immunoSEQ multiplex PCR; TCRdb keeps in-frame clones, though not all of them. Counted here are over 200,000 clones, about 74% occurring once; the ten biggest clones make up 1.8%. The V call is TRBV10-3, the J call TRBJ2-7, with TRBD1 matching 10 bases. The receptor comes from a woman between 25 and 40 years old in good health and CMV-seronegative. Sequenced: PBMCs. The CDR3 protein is CAISRQGAGAEEQYF. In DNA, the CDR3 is TGTGCCATCAGTCGACAGGGGGCGGGGGCGGAAGAGCAGTACTTC.